This T cell receptor beta chain was identified in a study of response to subunit inactivated influenza vaccine. Germline CDR1 is LGHNA and CDR2 is YSLEER. This CDR3 is built from 17 residues. After removal of 4 bases from V and 5 bases from J, the junction contained 17 bases not matched to a gene. This clonotype showed up just a few times. Each CDR3 protein is one row after TCRdb ran MiXCR on the RT-PCR reads. The table has more than 550,000 distinct CDR3 sequences, around 10% seen once. The same data also contributed to another study, on T cells expressing NK-cell markers. That source adds: UMIs accompanied the 5'RACE template switching by which TCR beta cDNA was made. The sequencing cohort of eight donors included seven HCMV-seropositive individuals and one seronegative individual.

This TCR came from a man aged 50-60 years who received an inactivated influenza vaccine. The chain carries TRBV4-3 and TRBJ2-7, with 7 bases matching TRBD1. The sample consisted of PBMCs from blood, taken on the day of vaccination. As DNA, the CDR3 is TGCGCCAGCAGCCCTAATCTAGGACAGGAGGCCCCTAACGAGCAGTACTTC. Its protein product is CASSPNLGQEAPNEQYF.